The 25 T cell receptor beta chains listed next were all sequenced from one sample in a study of cytomegalovirus exposure and HLA in healthy donors listed by TCRdb under 2017. Libraries were constructed by the immunoSEQ multiplex PCR assay. A mixture of 60 forward primers for TCR Vbeta segments and 13 reverse primers for TCR Jbeta segments was used in the multiplex PCR. TCRdb retrieved this table from immuneACCESS and kept in-frame rearrangements only. Not all clones are present; in checked studies, unresolved V genes account for under half, and no reason is known for the remainder. The sample profile shows about 230,000 clones; more than 70% of them were found once. 1% to 1.5% of the sample belongs to the ten largest clones. The source material was PBMCs. All receptors come from a human donor in good health.

The rearrangement joins TRBV2 to TRBJ2-3; 11 bases map to TRBD2. Trimming at V came to 6 bases and at J to 4 bases, leaving 9 bases not matched to a gene. The germline V gene encodes CDR1 SNHLY and CDR2 FYNNEI. The CDR3 is 16 residues long. In nucleotides, the CDR3 is TGTGCCAGCAGCGTAACGATGACTAGCGGGGCAGATACGCAGTATTTT. As protein: CASSVTMTSGADTQYF.

The chain links TRBV27 to TRBJ2-3, with a weak D call TRBD2 (5 bases). The CDR3 loop spans 13 amino acids. The germline V gene encodes CDR1 MNHEY and CDR2 SMNVEV (reference sequence). V shed 7 bases and J shed 0 bases, with 8 bases lying between them. CDR3 region: CASKRTSTDTQYF. For the CDR3, the DNA is TGTGCCAGCAAGCGGACTAGCACAGATACGCAGTATTTT.

This clone was detected a few times. The chain combines TRBV28 with TRBJ1-1, with 10 bases fitting TRBD1. The CDR3 runs 14 residues. The J segment lost 6 bases and the V segment lost 3 bases, leaving 4 bases of the junction unmatched. The germline V gene has CDR1 MDHEN and CDR2 SYDVKM. Here the CDR3 DNA reads TGTGCCAGCAGTTTGGGACAGGGGCAGTCTGAAGCTTTCTTT. Amino acid sequence: CASSLGQGQSEAFF.

The count of this clone is one. This sequence joins TRBV7-9 and TRBJ2-7, with 9 bases fitting TRBD2. CDR3 length equals 16 residues. V was clipped by 4 bases and J by 2 bases; unmatched bases: 9. Germline V gene lookup returns CDR1 SEHNR and CDR2 FQNEAQ (reference sequence). CDR3 sequence reads: CASSSALGLAAYEQYF. The DNA of the CDR3 is TGTGCCAGCAGCTCGGCACTGGGACTAGCCGCCTACGAGCAGTACTTC.

The rearrangement joins TRBV18 to TRBJ2-3; 13 nucleotides agree with TRBD2. CDR3 size: 16 residues. Germline CDR1 and CDR2: KGHSH and LQKENI. The V segment lost 6 bases and the J segment 2 bases; nucleotides outside the gene matches: 5. The CDR3 protein is CASSRLAGGFTDTQYF. The CDR3 region has the DNA TGTGCCAGCTCGAGACTAGCGGGAGGTTTCACAGATACGCAGTATTTT.

The chain has TRBV15 and TRBJ2-1; the D gene is possibly TRBD2 (6 bases). The ends were cut back, 1 base at V and 9 bases at J, with 16 bases in the middle. From germline, CDR1 is LNHNV and CDR2 YYDKDF (reference sequence). The CDR3 runs 15 residues. CDR3 amino acids: CATSRGSEEGFEQFF. In DNA form, the CDR3 reads TGTGCCACCAGCAGAGGTAGCGAGGAGGGTTTTGAGCAGTTCTTC.

V is TRBV14 and J is TRBJ2-1; 7 bases match TRBD1. Trimming at V came to 3 bases and at J to 2 bases, leaving 4 bases not matched to a gene. Germline CDR1 reads SGHDN; CDR2 reads FVKESK. There are 15 residues in the CDR3. Here the CDR3 DNA reads TGTGCCAGCAGCCACCCCCAGGGGGCCTACAATGAGCAGTTCTTC. Its protein product is CASSHPQGAYNEQFF.

The rearrangement joins TRBV11-2 to TRBJ2-3; 9 positions match TRBD2. Germline CDR1 SGHAT, CDR2 FQNNGV. V lost 1 base to trimming and J lost 5 bases; unmatched junction nucleotides: 10. The CDR3 extends over 17 amino acids. CDR3 loop: CASSLGPSGVLGDTQYF. Here the CDR3 DNA reads TGTGCCAGCAGCTTAGGCCCTAGCGGGGTATTAGGAGATACGCAGTATTTT.

The CDR3, as DNA: TGTGCCAGCACCTCAACCCACAGGGGGATGTACCAAGAGACCCAGTACTTC. As protein: CASTSTHRGMYQETQYF. The chain employs TRBV28 and TRBJ2-5; 8 nucleotides line up with TRBD1. The CDR3 loop spans 17 amino acids. V shed 7 bases and J 0 bases; nucleotides not matched to a gene: 13. CDR1 is MDHEN and CDR2 is SYDVKM in the germline V gene.

V is TRBV7-9 and J is TRBJ2-5; 7 positions match TRBD1. The germline V gene encodes CDR1 SEHNR and CDR2 FQNEAQ (reference sequence). The length of the CDR3 is 14 residues. V was clipped by 4 bases and J by 3 bases; unmatched bases: 5. CDR3 bases: TGTGCCAGCAGCTACAGGGGCTTTAAAGAGACCCAGTACTTC. Residues: CASSYRGFKETQYF. The whole variable domain, filled in from reference TRBV7-9 and TRBJ2-5, reads DTGVSQNPRHKITKRGQNVTFRCDPISEHNRLYWYRQTLGQGPEFLTYFQNEAQLEKSRLLSDRFSAERPKGSFSTLEIQRTEQGDSAMYLCASSYRGFKETQYFGPGTRLLVL.

The rearrangement joins TRBV6-1 to TRBJ1-1; no definite D call. The V end was cut by 2 bases, the J end by 7 bases, with 8 bases between. The CDR3 is made up of 12 amino acids. Germline loops: CDR1 MNHNS, CDR2 SASEGT. The CDR3 here is CASSETVGEAFF. The CDR3 DNA reads TGTGCCAGCAGTGAAACAGTGGGTGAAGCTTTCTTT.

V usage is TRBV5-1 and J usage is TRBJ2-1; 9 positions agree with TRBD2. Per the germline V gene, CDR1 is SGHRS and CDR2 is YFSETQ. The CDR3 is made up of 15 amino acids. J lost 8 bases, V lost 1 base, and 7 bases had no gene match. CDR3 bases: TGCGCCAGCAGCTTGTCAATAGCGGGAGTGGATGAGCAGTTCTTC. This codes for CASSLSIAGVDEQFF.

The chain uses TRBV7-9 and TRBJ2-5; 10 positions match TRBD1. Germline loops: CDR1 SEHNR, CDR2 FQNEAQ (reference sequence). This CDR3 spans 16 amino acids. The junction had 3 bases not matched to a gene; V was cut back by 2 bases and J by 0 bases. The CDR3: CASSLRDRGHQETQYF. The CDR3 coding sequence is TGTGCCAGCAGCTTACGGGACAGGGGTCACCAAGAGACCCAGTACTTC.

This clone was recorded once. Other DNA variants within this sample encode the same CDR3. CDR3 loop: CASTSGYEQYF. CDR3 nucleotide sequence: TGTGCCAGTACTAGCGGCTACGAGCAGTACTTC. The chain is built from TRBV28 and TRBJ2-7; 8 nucleotides agree with TRBD2. Germline V gene data show CDR1 as MDHEN and CDR2 as SYDVKM. The CDR3 has 11 residues. The junction had 1 base not matched to a gene; V was cut back by 9 bases and J by 3 bases.

This clone was recorded a few times. V gene TRBV6-1 combines with J gene TRBJ2-7; D is unresolved. CDR3 length: 12 residues. Germline CDR1 is MNHNS and CDR2 is SASEGT. The V end was cut by 4 bases, the J end by 4 bases, with 8 bases between. The CDR3 region has the DNA TGTGCCAGCAGTGCCTTCGGGTACGAGCAGTACTTC. Its protein is CASSAFGYEQYF.

The CDR3 DNA follows: TGTGCCAGCAGTGCGGCCACAGATACGCAGTATTTT. As protein: CASSAATDTQYF. The rearrangement joins TRBV5-4 to TRBJ2-3; D uncertain. Trimming removed 5 bases from V and 2 bases from J, with 6 bases in between. In germline, CDR1 is SGHNT, CDR2 YYREEE (reference sequence). This CDR3 has 12 residues.

This chain uses TRBV5-4 with TRBJ2-7; 7 bases match TRBD2. CDR1 is SGHNT, CDR2 YYREEE, per germline (reference sequence). Trimming cost V 1 base and J 1 base; bases outside gene matches: 8. The CDR3 runs to 16 residues. CDR3 nucleotides: TGTGCCAGCAGCTTGTCCGCGTTCGGGGGGTCCTACGAGCAGTACTTC. Protein sequence: CASSLSAFGGSYEQYF.

The chain is built from TRBV29-1 and TRBJ2-7; D is possibly TRBD1 (7 bases). CDR3 size: 14 residues. Germline V gene data show CDR1 as SQVTM and CDR2 as ANQGSEA. V shed 3 bases and J shed 9 bases, with 21 bases lying between them. CDR3 sequence: CSVDQGGGGLGQYF. The CDR3 region has the DNA TGCAGCGTTGATCAGGGGGGAGGCGGCCTTGGGCAGTACTTC.

V and J are TRBV19 and TRBJ1-1, with D possibly TRBD1 on 5 matching bases. This CDR3 has 13 amino acids. With 3 bases removed from V and 7 bases from J, the gap between germline ends came to 12 bases. Germline V gene sequence: CDR1 LNHDA, CDR2 SQIVND (reference sequence). The CDR3 DNA reads as TGTGCCAGTAGTATGCAGGGTCGGAGTGAAGCTTTCTTT. Translating it yields CASSMQGRSEAFF.

The genes are TRBV2 and TRBJ2-1; TRBD2 matches at 10 bases. There are 16 residues in the CDR3. Per germline, CDR1 SNHLY and CDR2 FYNNEI. V shed 0 bases and J 9 bases; nucleotides not matched to a gene: 8. The CDR3, as DNA: TGTGCCAGCAGTGAAGCAGGACTAGCGGTCAGAAGTGAGCAGTTCTTC. Translating gives CASSEAGLAVRSEQFF.

V gene TRBV5-1 combines with J gene TRBJ2-1, with 8 bases fitting TRBD1. V lost 4 bases, J lost 7 bases, and 13 bases stayed unmatched. CDR1 is SGHRS, CDR2 YFSETQ, per germline. The CDR3 runs to 16 residues. The CDR3 nucleotides read TGCGCCAGCAGCCCTGGGACAGGAGTGATAGGTAATGAGCAGTTCTTC. It yields the protein CASSPGTGVIGNEQFF.

This clone was observed once. V usage is TRBV7-9 and J usage is TRBJ2-7; 7 bases agree with TRBD1. The germline V gene has CDR1 SEHNR and CDR2 FQNEAQ (reference sequence). V lost 5 bases and J lost 4; bases outside the gene matches: 11. The CDR3 spans 15 residues. CDR3 nucleotide sequence: TGTGCCAGCAGCCAAACTAATAACAGGGGTTACGAGCAGTACTTC. Protein sequence: CASSQTNNRGYEQYF.

The V gene is TRBV7-9, the J gene TRBJ2-5; D unclear. Matching the DNA end better, TRBJ2-7 makes the J call doubtful. Germline CDR1 is SEHNR and CDR2 is FQNEAQ (reference sequence). This CDR3 region has 13 residues. The CDR3 here is CASSSDSSYEQYF. As DNA, the CDR3 is TGTGCCAGCAGCTCTGATAGCTCCTACGAGCAGTACTTC.

The chain's CDR3 is CASSEARGRNEKLFF. The CDR3 DNA follows: TGTGCCAGCAGTGAAGCAAGGGGGAGAAATGAAAAACTGTTTTTT. The V gene is TRBV2, the J gene TRBJ1-4, with D possibly matching TRBD1 (6 bases). Germline-derived CDR1 and CDR2 are SNHLY and FYNNEI. The CDR3 length is 15 residues. Trimming cost V 0 bases and J 5 bases, with 10 bases left between them.

This clone has only one observation. The chain carries TRBV19 and TRBJ1-1; 9 bases align to TRBD1. The V segment lost 2 bases and the J segment 4 bases; nucleotides outside the gene matches: 8. The CDR3 totals 16 residues. Germline V CDR1 and CDR2: LNHDA, SQIVND (reference sequence). Here the CDR3 reads CASSIWRTGVPTEAFF. CDR3 DNA: TGTGCCAGTAGTATATGGCGGACAGGGGTCCCCACTGAAGCTTTCTTT.